This TCR beta chain was obtained from a study of CD8 T cells in ankylosing spondylitis. The CDR3 runs 14 residues. In germline, CDR1 is MNHNS, CDR2 SASEGT. Between the trimmed V and J ends, which lost 10 bases and 1 base, there was a span of 16 bases. A remark on this clonotype: What it binds is not known.

By quantitative 5'-RACE with molecular barcodes, the TCR beta libraries were made. TCRdb passed the 5' RACE reads through MiXCR, listing each CDR3 protein once. Here the sample spans around 130,000 distinct CDR3 sequences, around 9.7% being singletons. General study findings and limits: Reported data indicate significant enrichment of disease-linked clones within matched ankylosing spondylitis synovial fluid. Some of these motif variants have turned up before, in reports on reactive arthritis synovial fluid and blood.

Sequencing used blood, either unsorted or a sorted T cell fraction (not recorded which). The TCR was taken from a male donor with ankylosing spondylitis or in good health (not recorded which). This chain connects TRBV6-1 to TRBJ1-1, with a tentative D call TRBD1 (5 bases). The CDR3 sequence is CATGLGRANTEAFF. The DNA of the CDR3 is TGTGCCACGGGGCTAGGACGGGCGAACACTGAAGCTTTCTTT.